This TCR beta chain was identified in a study of T cell changes during pregnancy in multiple sclerosis (dated by TCRdb to about 2019). Describing the broader study: The study looked at changes in the T cell repertoire across pregnancy in women with multiple sclerosis.

The germline V gene encodes CDR1 MNHNS and CDR2 SASEGT. Including cysteine and phenylalanine, the CDR3 has 16 amino acids. Only CDR3 DNA is held: 48 bases, read in frame from base 1. The germline ends are 14 bases apart after V is trimmed by 2 bases and J by 0 bases. The method behind the library was the immunoSEQ multiplex PCR assay. In TCRdb, the immuneACCESS table is reduced to in-frame sequences with V and J assigned. These tables do not hold every clone; where another copy was compared, an unresolved V gene accounts for under half, and the others remain unexplained. Here the sample has around 46,000 clones; around 89% occur a single time. Approximately 8% of the sample rests with the top ten. Remarks on this clone: The clone's antigen remains unknown. The sample holds no much larger clone one base away, and base qualities are not on file.

Sequences were derived from CD8+ T cells from peripheral blood mononuclear cells, sampled in the second trimester of pregnancy. This sequence originates from a female donor with multiple sclerosis, enrolled in a pregnancy study. The V and J segments used are TRBV6-1 and TRBJ2-7; the D segment could be TRBD1, given 6 matching bases. The DNA sequence is given as TGTGCCAGCAGTGAATTGGGGACATTGAGCTCCTACGAGCAGTACTTC. Its amino acids are CASSELGTLSSYEQYF.